Listed below are T cell receptor beta chains from one sample, sequenced in a study of blood T cell repertoires in COVID-19. Sequenced by immunoSEQ multiplex PCR; TCRdb stores in-frame clones only, minus some. The sample comprises about 150,000 clones, around 87% of which are singletons, and 3.5% to 4.5% rests with the top ten. Sequencing used peripheral blood. All receptors come from a woman aged 60-75 years with active or convalescent COVID-19. Both conserved end residues are part of each CDR3. D genes are given only for firm matches. Clone size is shown for a subset of rows, as once, few, many or a class of expanded clone.

CDR3	DNA	J	size	V	length	D
CASSQETPPLHF	TGTGCCAGCAGCCAAGAGACACCCCCCCTCCACTTT	TRBJ1-6	few	TRBV3-1/TRBV3-2	12	-
CAISETESYGYTF	TGTGCCATCAGTGAGACTGAAAGCTATGGCTACACCTTC	TRBJ1-2	-	TRBV10-3	13	-
CASSYRQGASEAFF	TGTGCCAGCAGCTACCGACAGGGGGCAAGTGAAGCTTTCTTT	TRBJ1-1	-	TRBV5-6	14	TRBD1
CASSLGQGVYNQPQHF	TGTGCCAGTAGCCTGGGACAGGGAGTATACAATCAGCCCCAGCATTTT	TRBJ1-5	few	TRBV19	16	TRBD1
CASTPRASGSETQYF	TGTGCCAGCACCCCACGCGCTAGCGGGTCAGAGACCCAGTACTTC	TRBJ2-5	-	TRBV11-1	15	TRBD2
CASSYETHSNQPQHF	TGTGCCAGCAGTTACGAAACACATAGCAATCAGCCCCAGCATTTT	TRBJ1-5	few	TRBV6-2/TRBV6-3	15	-
CASSSGRQGAVNEQFF	TGCGCCAGCAGCTCCGGGAGACAGGGGGCTGTAAATGAGCAGTTCTTC	TRBJ2-1	-	TRBV5-1	16	TRBD1
CASSSGPSSGICTF	TGTGCCAGCAGTTCCGGACCTTCCTCAGGGATCTGCACCTTC	TRBJ1-2	-	TRBV6-5	14	-
CASSKERQPQHF	TGTGCCAGCAGCAAAGAGAGGCAGCCCCAGCATTTT	TRBJ1-5	few	TRBV21-1	12	-
CSAQGIRGEKLFF	TGCAGCGCCCAAGGTATTAGAGGTGAAAAACTGTTTTTT	TRBJ1-4	-	TRBV29-1	13	-
CASSRGQGPYGYTF	TGTGCCAGTAGTCGGGGACAGGGACCCTATGGCTACACCTTC	TRBJ1-2	-	TRBV19	14	TRBD1
CATGIIDNEQFF	TGTGCCACAGGGATTATCGACAATGAGCAGTTCTTC	TRBJ2-1	once	TRBV12-5	12	-
CASSGTGENSPLHF	TGTGCCAGCAGTGGGACAGGGGAGAATTCACCCCTCCACTTT	TRBJ1-6	-	TRBV6-2/TRBV6-3	14	TRBD1
CASSLGGGVTEAFF	TGTGCCAGCAGCTTAGGAGGGGGTGTAACTGAAGCTTTCTTT	TRBJ1-1	-	TRBV7-2	14	-
CASSDSGQGRGAFF	TGTGCCAGCAGTGACTCTGGACAGGGTCGAGGAGCTTTCTTT	TRBJ1-1	-	TRBV6-4	14	TRBD1
CASSETGVTNEKLFF	TGTGCCAGCAGTGAAACGGGGGTGACTAATGAAAAACTGTTTTTT	TRBJ1-4	-	TRBV2	15	-
CASSAGVSTDTQYF	TGTGCCAGCTCAGCGGGAGTTTCCACAGATACGCAGTATTTT	TRBJ2-3	few	TRBV18	14	TRBD2
CAISESGQHYGYTF	TGTGCCATCAGTGAGTCGGGACAGCACTATGGCTACACCTTC	TRBJ1-2	-	TRBV10-3	14	TRBD1
CASSGQGQGAKAYLEEQFF	TGTGCCAGCAGTGGACAGGGACAGGGGGCTAAGGCTTACTTAGAGGAGCAGTTCTTC	TRBJ2-1	-	TRBV27	19	TRBD1
CASSYSGKDYEQYF	TGTGCCAGCAGTTACTCTGGCAAAGACTACGAGCAGTACTTC	TRBJ2-7	-	TRBV6-5	14	-
CASSLVAASGGNHNEQFF	TGTGCCAGCAGCTTAGTTGCGGCTAGCGGGGGCAATCACAATGAGCAGTTCTTC	TRBJ2-1	-	TRBV7-8	18	TRBD2
CATSREAGFYGYTF	TGTGCCACCAGCAGAGAAGCAGGGTTCTATGGCTACACCTTC	TRBJ1-2	-	TRBV15	14	-
CASRGENYGYTF	TGCGCCAGCCGCGGAGAGAACTATGGCTACACCTTC	TRBJ1-2	once	TRBV5-1	12	-
CASSLLSTDTQYF	TGTGCCAGCTCTCTCCTTAGCACAGATACGCAGTATTTT	TRBJ2-3	-	TRBV18	13	-
CAWKWGERSPLHF	TGTGCCTGGAAATGGGGGGAAAGGTCACCCCTCCACTTT	TRBJ1-6	-	TRBV30	13	-
CASSQDRQGGNTIYF	TGTGCCAGCAGCCAAGATCGCCAGGGTGGAAACACCATATATTTT	TRBJ1-3	-	TRBV3-1/TRBV3-2	15	-
CASSLNSGGATDTQYF	TGTGCCAGCAGCTTAAATAGCGGGGGGGCGACAGATACGCAGTATTTT	TRBJ2-3	-	TRBV11-2	16	TRBD2
CAISADQETQYF	TGTGCCATCAGTGCAGACCAAGAGACCCAGTACTTC	TRBJ2-5	-	TRBV10-3	12	-
CASNLAGLQETQYF	TGCGCCAGCAACCTTGCGGGACTGCAAGAGACCCAGTACTTC	TRBJ2-5	-	TRBV5-1	14	-
CASSLWTATNEKLFF	TGTGCCAGCAGCCTCTGGACAGCAACTAATGAAAAACTGTTTTTT	TRBJ1-4	once	TRBV5-5	15	-
CASSYRTAQDGYTF	TGTGCCAGCAGTTATCGGACAGCTCAGGATGGCTACACCTTC	TRBJ1-2	-	TRBV6-5	14	-
CASSPTGDNQPQHF	TGTGCCAGTAGCCCGACAGGGGATAATCAGCCCCAGCATTTT	TRBJ1-5	-	TRBV19	14	TRBD1
CASSRETGESPLHF	TGCGCCAGCAGCCGGGAGACAGGGGAATCACCCCTCCACTTT	TRBJ1-6	few	TRBV4-3	14	TRBD1
CASSLGQATEAFF	TGTGCCAGCAGCTTAGGACAGGCAACCGAAGCTTTCTTT	TRBJ1-1	-	TRBV11-1	13	-
CASRTGVVSPLHF	TGTGCCAGCAGGACAGGGGTTGTTTCACCCCTCCACTTT	TRBJ1-6	-	TRBV6-5	13	TRBD1
CASSPGLLGTLNF	TGTGCCAGCAGCCCAGGACTGTTGGGCACTTTAAATTTC	TRBJ2-4	-	TRBV7-2	13	-
CASSPVQEYNYGYTF	TGTGCCAGCTCACCAGTGCAGGAATATAACTATGGCTACACCTTC	TRBJ1-2	-	TRBV18	15	-